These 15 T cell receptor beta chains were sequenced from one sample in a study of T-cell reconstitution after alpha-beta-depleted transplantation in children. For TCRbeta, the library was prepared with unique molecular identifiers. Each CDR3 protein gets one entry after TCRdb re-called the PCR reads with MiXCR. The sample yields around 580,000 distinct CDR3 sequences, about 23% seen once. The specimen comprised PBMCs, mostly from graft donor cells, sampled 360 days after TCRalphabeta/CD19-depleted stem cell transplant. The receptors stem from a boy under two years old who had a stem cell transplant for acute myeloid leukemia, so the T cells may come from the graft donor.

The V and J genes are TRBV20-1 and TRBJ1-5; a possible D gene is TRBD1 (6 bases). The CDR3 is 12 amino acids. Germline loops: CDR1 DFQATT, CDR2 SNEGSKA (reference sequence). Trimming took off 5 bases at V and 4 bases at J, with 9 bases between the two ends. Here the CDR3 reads CSAGTPNQPQHF. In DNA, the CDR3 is TGCAGTGCTGGGACACCGAATCAGCCCCAGCATTTT.

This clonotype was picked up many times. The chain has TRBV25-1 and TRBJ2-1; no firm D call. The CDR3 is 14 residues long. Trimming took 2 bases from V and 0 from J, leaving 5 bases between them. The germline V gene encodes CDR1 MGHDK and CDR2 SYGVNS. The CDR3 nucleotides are TGTGCCAGCAGTGAAGGGGTCTCCTACAATGAGCAGTTCTTC. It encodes CASSEGVSYNEQFF.

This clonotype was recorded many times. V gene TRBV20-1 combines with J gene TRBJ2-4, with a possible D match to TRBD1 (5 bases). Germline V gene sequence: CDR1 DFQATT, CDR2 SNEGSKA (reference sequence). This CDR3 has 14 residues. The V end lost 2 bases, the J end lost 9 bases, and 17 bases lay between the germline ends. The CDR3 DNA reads TGCAGTGCTAGACCGGGTCAGGTCCAGGGCATTCAGTACTTC. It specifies CSARPGQVQGIQYF.

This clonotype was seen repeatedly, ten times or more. As DNA, the CDR3 is TGTGCCATCAAAGGAGACAGGGAGAGCACAGATACGCAGTATTTT. As protein: CAIKGDRESTDTQYF. The J gene is TRBJ2-3, the V gene TRBV10-3; TRBD1 matches 7 bases. The CDR3 covers 15 residues. J gave up 0 bases and V 7 bases, and 7 bases lay outside the gene matches. Germline V gives CDR1 ENHRY, CDR2 SYGVKD.

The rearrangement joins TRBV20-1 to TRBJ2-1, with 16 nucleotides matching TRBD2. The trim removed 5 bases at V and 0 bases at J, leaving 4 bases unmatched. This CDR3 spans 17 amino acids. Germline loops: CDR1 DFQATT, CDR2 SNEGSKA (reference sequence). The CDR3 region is CSAWGLAGGNSYNEQFF. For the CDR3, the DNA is TGCAGTGCTTGGGGACTAGCGGGGGGGAACTCCTACAATGAGCAGTTCTTC.

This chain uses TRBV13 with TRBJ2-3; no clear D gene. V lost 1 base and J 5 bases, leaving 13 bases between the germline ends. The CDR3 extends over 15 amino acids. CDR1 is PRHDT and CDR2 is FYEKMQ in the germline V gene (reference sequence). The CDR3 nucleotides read TGTGCCAGCAGCTTAGCCGGATACTCGCGAGATACGCAGTATTTT. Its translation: CASSLAGYSRDTQYF.

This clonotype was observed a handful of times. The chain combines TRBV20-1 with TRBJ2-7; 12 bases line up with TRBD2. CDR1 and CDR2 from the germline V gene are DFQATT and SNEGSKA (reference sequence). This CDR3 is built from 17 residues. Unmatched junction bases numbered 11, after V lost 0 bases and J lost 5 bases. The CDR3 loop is CSARDLRTSGVTDEQYV. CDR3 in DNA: TGCAGTGCTAGAGACCTCCGGACTAGCGGGGTAACAGACGAGCAGTACGTC.

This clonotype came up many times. The CDR3 nucleotides read TGCAGTGCCCGGGAGAACTGGAGCACAGATACGCAGTATTTT. It specifies CSARENWSTDTQYF. J is TRBJ2-3 and V is TRBV20-1; maybe TRBD2 (6 bases). Trimming shortened V by 6 bases and J by 0 bases, and 13 bases separated the two germline ends. Germline CDR1 and CDR2: DFQATT and SNEGSKA (reference sequence). This CDR3 is built from 14 residues.

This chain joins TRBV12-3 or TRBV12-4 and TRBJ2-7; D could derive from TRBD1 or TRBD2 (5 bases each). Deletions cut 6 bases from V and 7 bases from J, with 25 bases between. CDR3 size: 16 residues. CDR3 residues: CASSRAGGADRREQYF. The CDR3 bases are TGTGCCAGCAGCCGTGCTGGGGGAGCGGATCGACGTGAGCAGTACTTC.

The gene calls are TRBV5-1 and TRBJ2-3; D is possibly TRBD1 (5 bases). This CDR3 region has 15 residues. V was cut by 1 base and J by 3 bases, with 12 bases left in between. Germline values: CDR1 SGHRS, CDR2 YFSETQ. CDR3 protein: CASSLFSTGTDTQYF. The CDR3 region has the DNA TGCGCCAGCAGCTTGTTTAGTACAGGAACAGATACGCAGTATTTT.

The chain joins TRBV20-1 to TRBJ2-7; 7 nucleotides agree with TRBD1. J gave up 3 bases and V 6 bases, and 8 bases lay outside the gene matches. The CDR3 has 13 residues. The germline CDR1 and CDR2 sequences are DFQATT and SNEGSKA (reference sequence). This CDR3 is CSAGTETDYEQYV. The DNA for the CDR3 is TGCAGTGCAGGGACAGAGACAGACTACGAGCAGTACGTC.

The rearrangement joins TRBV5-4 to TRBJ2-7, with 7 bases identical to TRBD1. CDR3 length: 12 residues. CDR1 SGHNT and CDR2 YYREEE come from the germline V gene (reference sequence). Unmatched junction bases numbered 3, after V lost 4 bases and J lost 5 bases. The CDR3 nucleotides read TGTGCCAGCAGCGAAGACAGGGACGAGCAGTACTTC. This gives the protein CASSEDRDEQYF.

In DNA form, the CDR3 reads TGCGCCAGCAGCCAAGATTTGCGGACAGGGCAGACCTACGAGCAGTACTTC. It encodes CASSQDLRTGQTYEQYF. V and J are TRBV4-3 and TRBJ2-7; 8 bases are shared with TRBD1. This CDR3 is 17 amino acids long. V lost 0 bases and J lost 2; bases outside the gene matches: 9. Germline assignment: CDR1 LGHNA and CDR2 YSLEER.

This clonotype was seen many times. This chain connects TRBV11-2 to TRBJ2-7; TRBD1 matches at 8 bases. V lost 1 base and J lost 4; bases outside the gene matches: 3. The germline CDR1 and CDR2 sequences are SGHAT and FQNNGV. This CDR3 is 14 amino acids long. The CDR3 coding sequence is TGTGCCAGCAGCTTAGGTGACAGGGGTTACGAGCAGTACGTC. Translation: CASSLGDRGYEQYV.

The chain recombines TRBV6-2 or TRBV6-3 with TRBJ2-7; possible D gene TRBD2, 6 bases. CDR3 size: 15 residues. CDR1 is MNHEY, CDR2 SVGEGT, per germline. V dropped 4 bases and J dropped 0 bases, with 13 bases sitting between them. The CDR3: CASSSIGGSSYEQYF. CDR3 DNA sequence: TGTGCCAGCAGTTCCATTGGGGGGAGCTCCTACGAGCAGTACTTC.